Following are 14 T cell receptor beta chains from one sample sequenced in a study of blood T cell repertoires in COVID-19 (dated by TCRdb to the early 2020s). Libraries came from the immunoSEQ multiplex PCR assay. TCRdb obtained this table from immuneACCESS and retained in-frame rearrangements with V and J assigned. These tables miss some clones; where compared with another copy, unresolved V genes account for less than half of the shortfall, and the remainder is unexplained. For this sample there are 100,000 to 150,000 clones; nearly 90% appear just once. The ten largest account for about 3.8% of the sample. Material for sequencing was peripheral blood. These receptors were collected from a woman in her fifties or sixties with COVID-19, enrolled during active disease.

The rearrangement links TRBV3-1 (or the pseudogene TRBV3-2) to TRBJ2-7; 7 bases align to TRBD1. J lost 4 bases, V lost 0 bases, and 3 bases had no gene match. Germline loops: CDR1 LGHDT, CDR2 YNNKEL (reference sequence). The CDR3 covers 14 residues. The CDR3 loop reads CASSQDLQGYEQYF. DNA for the CDR3: TGTGCCAGCAGCCAAGATTTACAGGGGTACGAGCAGTACTTC.

This clone was recorded only once. The rearrangement uses TRBV7-9 and TRBJ1-1; D is perhaps TRBD1 (5 bases). The CDR3 length is 13 residues. V lost 4 bases and J lost 1, with 7 bases in between. Germline CDR1 and CDR2: SEHNR and FQNEAQ (reference sequence). CDR3 protein: CASSSGGNTEAFF. CDR3 in DNA: TGTGCCAGCAGCTCGGGGGGGAACACTGAAGCTTTCTTT.

The chain uses TRBV4-3 and TRBJ2-1; tentative D call: TRBD1 (5 bases). The V end lost 0 bases, the J end lost 6 bases, and 12 bases lay between the germline ends. From germline, CDR1 is LGHNA and CDR2 YSLEER. CDR3 length: 15 residues. CDR3 bases: TGCGCCAGCAGCCAAGATGGGGCCGGTGGCAATGAGCAGTTCTTC. This codes for CASSQDGAGGNEQFF.

There are a few counts of this clone. V is TRBV3-1 (or the pseudogene TRBV3-2) and J is TRBJ1-2; D is unresolved. Trimming removed 5 bases at V and 6 bases at J, with 10 bases between. In germline, CDR1 is LGHDT, CDR2 YNNKEL (reference sequence). The CDR3 is made up of 12 amino acids. CDR3 nucleotides: TGTGCCAGCAGCTCAAGGGAGAATGGCTACACCTTC. Its protein product is CASSSRENGYTF.

The chain has TRBV2 and TRBJ2-2; possibly TRBD1 for D (6 bases). Trimming took off 4 bases at V and 1 base at J, with 7 bases between the two ends. The CDR3 has 14 residues. Germline loops: CDR1 SNHLY, CDR2 FYNNEI. The DNA of the CDR3 is TGTGCCAGCAGTGGGGACAAGAACACCGGGGAGCTGTTTTTT. Its translation is CASSGDKNTGELFF.

The chain links TRBV9 to TRBJ1-4; D not resolved. Germline values: CDR1 SGDLS, CDR2 YYNGEE. V lost 0 bases, J lost 6 bases, and 12 bases lay in between. The CDR3 is 15 amino acids. The CDR3 DNA sequence: TGTGCCAGCAGCGTAGGCGGCAGAACGGATGAAAAACTGTTTTTT. It is translated as CASSVGGRTDEKLFF.

The chain links TRBV9 to TRBJ2-3; D gene unclear. The CDR3 is 15 residues long. The germline CDR1 and CDR2 sequences are SGDLS and YYNGEE. With 4 bases removed from V and 3 bases from J, the gap between germline ends came to 15 bases. The CDR3 region is CASSPSPTRTDTQYF. In DNA form, the CDR3 reads TGTGCCAGCAGCCCTAGTCCAACAAGGACAGATACGCAGTATTTT.

The V gene is TRBV29-1, the J gene TRBJ1-2; a possible D gene is TRBD1 (5 bases). This CDR3 region has 12 residues. In germline, CDR1 is SQVTM, CDR2 ANQGSEA. CDR3 in amino acids: CSGTGPGRGYTF. The DNA of the CDR3 is TGCAGTGGAACGGGGCCAGGGAGGGGCTACACCTTC.

The V gene is TRBV20-1, the J gene TRBJ2-7, with D unclear. Germline V gives CDR1 DFQATT, CDR2 SNEGSKA (reference sequence). Deletions cut 3 bases from V and 5 bases from J, with 8 bases between. The CDR3 is made up of 11 amino acids. The CDR3 here is CSARAHHEQYF. The CDR3 DNA is TGCAGTGCTAGGGCTCACCACGAGCAGTACTTC.

The chain recombines TRBV19 with TRBJ1-5; tentatively, D is TRBD1 (6 bases). Trimming took off 4 bases at V and 1 base at J, with 11 bases between the two ends. Germline-derived CDR1 and CDR2 are LNHDA and SQIVND (reference sequence). The CDR3 covers 15 residues. CDR3 coding DNA: TGTGCCAGTAGTACCTGGGACACGAGCAATCAGCCCCAGCATTTT. This gives the protein CASSTWDTSNQPQHF.

The chain combines TRBV4-1 with TRBJ1-4; TRBD1 aligns across 8 bases. With 4 bases clipped from V and 6 bases from J, the junction kept 7 bases outside the gene matches. In germline, CDR1 is MGHRA, CDR2 YSYEKL. The CDR3 runs to 15 residues. For the CDR3, the DNA is TGCGCCAGCAGCCCGAGGACAGGGTTAGATGAAAAACTGTTTTTT. Residues: CASSPRTGLDEKLFF.

The gene calls are TRBV19 and TRBJ1-2; D gene uncertain. Trimming removed 0 bases at V and 0 bases at J, with 8 bases between. The CDR3 loop spans 15 amino acids. CDR1 and CDR2 (germline): LNHDA, SQIVND (reference sequence). In nucleotides, the CDR3 is TGTGCCAGTAGTATAGAGGGCCGTACTAACTATGGCTACACCTTC. Its protein is CASSIEGRTNYGYTF.

The chain joins TRBV7-6 to TRBJ2-3; 7 bases agree with TRBD2. Germline assignment: CDR1 SGHVS and CDR2 FNYEAQ. The J segment lost 4 bases and the V segment lost 7 bases, leaving 17 bases of the junction unmatched. CDR3 length: 17 amino acids. DNA of the CDR3: TGTGCCAGCACTAGTAGCGTGGGGAGGGCAGGGTCAGATACGCAGTATTTT. This translates into CASTSSVGRAGSDTQYF.

Only a few counts were recorded for this clone. V is TRBV3-1 (or the pseudogene TRBV3-2) and J is TRBJ2-7, with D unclear. Germline V CDR1 and CDR2: LGHDT, YNNKEL (reference sequence). The CDR3 is 12 residues long. V lost 0 bases and J lost 3, with 3 bases in between. As DNA, the CDR3 is TGTGCCAGCAGCCAAGACAGCTACGAGCAGTACTTC. Protein sequence: CASSQDSYEQYF.